This record covers a single TCR beta chain. This CDR3 has 14 residues. From germline, CDR1 is SNHLY and CDR2 FYNNEI. Random hexamers served to reverse transcribe roughly 0.5 to 1 ug RNA. MiXCR, applied by TCRdb to the immunoSEQ multiplex PCR reads, yields one record per CDR3 protein. The repertoire holds roughly 200,000 distinct CDR3 sequences, with under 95% as singletons. This specimen belongs to a study of CD8 T cells in Susac syndrome. This TCR came from a human donor in good health. The specimen was CD4+ T cells from PBMCs. The rearrangement uses TRBV2 and TRBJ2-1, with D tentatively TRBD1 or TRBD2 (5 bases each). The CDR3 protein is CSSAGRATYNEQFF. In DNA form, the CDR3 reads TGTTCTTCGGCGGGCAGGGCGACCTACAATGAGCAGTTCTTC.